The sequence of this TCR beta chain was determined in a study of T cells in Graves' hyperthyroidism and ophthalmopathy (dated by TCRdb to about 2019). About the investigation overall: Peripheral blood was collected at initial diagnosis, before any treatment. To identify distinguishing TCR V-J signatures, a discovery cohort of about 100 patients was used, comprising some 45 with Graves' ophthalmopathy and around 60 with stable Graves' hyperthyroidism. An independent validation cohort of under 20 hyperthyroidism patients and about 15 patients who later progressed to ophthalmopathy tested prospective prediction of ophthalmopathy. The 100 discovery patients were randomly split 7:3 into training and test sets. In addition, the study compared T-cell repertoires in thyroid tissue and in blood from about 6 Graves' hyperthyroidism patients. After blood sampling, hyperthyroidism patients were treated with methimazole at a starting dose of 30 mg daily, and ophthalmopathy patients were treated with high-dose intravenous methylprednisolone. The paper describes TCR Vbeta CDR3 sequencing of about 140 peripheral blood samples, made up of approximately 40 ophthalmopathy patients, 70 to 80 hyperthyroidism patients and about 17 progressor patients.

Based on the germline V gene (reference sequence), the CDR1 and CDR2 sequences are LNHDA and SQIVND. A distance of 14 bases separates the germline ends of V and J, which lose 8 bases and 7 bases respectively. From cysteine to phenylalanine, the CDR3 is 13 amino acids long. Here the CDR3 DNA is all that survives: 39 bases in frame from base 1. General findings and caveats noted by the study authors: Most expanded thyroid clonotypes (frequency above 0.001) were also found in blood, which suggests that blood repertoires may mirror thyroid immune responses. No statistical method was used to fix the sample size in advance, and group allocation was not hidden from the investigators. A model built on a 13 V-J signature distinguished ophthalmopathy from stable hyperthyroidism, reaching 87.88% sensitivity and 81.08% specificity in cross-validation and 80%/75% in testing. In validation, progression to ophthalmopathy was predicted by the model with nearly 71% sensitivity and roughly 72% specificity, a median of approximately 6.5 months before onset.

TCR beta CDR3 regions were amplified from RNA transcripts. The TCR CDR3 was subjected to a first round of RT-PCR using the HTBI primer set and the Qiagen OneStep RT-PCR kit. The libraries were constructed in a second round of multiplex PCR and then size-selected and purified. Paired-end sequencing of the libraries was performed with 100 bp reads on an Illumina HiSeq2000. The authors' pipeline ran thus. Raw data were processed with SOAPnuke, discarding reads with adapters, uncalled bases, mean Phred below 15, or no exact constant-primer or identifier match. High-quality paired reads were merged with COPE v1.2.5, and unique nucleotide sequences were defined as clonotypes. MiTCR v1.1 was used to align the clonotypes against IMGT TRBV, TRBD and TRBJ reference segments. The analysis was restricted to V-J combinations with a frequency above 0.0001, which together covered just over 98% of the repertoires. A TCS score was defined as the ratio of F50 (clonal expansion) to E x V (chaos), with BLOSUM62-based TCRdist applied between CDR3 peptides within each V-J. Welch's t-statistics and random forest reduced several hundred V-J features to 13, which were used in a naive Bayes classifier (R e1071). The public reads were reanalyzed by TCRdb: fastp trimming at Q25, MiXCR alignment, in-frame beta chains only. Each entry is one CDR3 protein sequence, shown with its most common DNA and genes. TCRdb, not the original authors, processed these V and J calls. This sample comprises around 210,000 distinct CDR3 sequences, roughly 17% of them detected only once. The ten largest clones represent over 45% of the sample.

This clonotype was found a few times. The clone's antigen remains unknown. The input lacks base qualities; no much larger clone sits a single base away. Stable Graves' hyperthyroidism was defined as no progression to ophthalmopathy during 18 months of follow-up. Hyperthyroidism patients were aged 18 to 65 years and newly diagnosed, with disease duration of less than 2 months. The study excluded patients with uncontrolled infections, other autoimmune diseases, pregnancy or lactation. Diagnoses were based on clinical symptoms, serum thyroxine and TRAb, thyroid ultrasound and orbital computed tomography. PBMCs were isolated from approximately 10 ml of fresh peripheral blood by Ficoll-Paque density gradient centrifugation. Total RNA was extracted with Trizol reagent, and quality was checked on an Agilent 2100 Bioanalyzer.

This clonotype originated in a woman in her forties or fifties with Graves' hyperthyroidism. The source material was blood. The chain was built from TRBV19 and TRBJ2-2, with TRBD2 tentatively as D gene (6 bases match). The CDR3 has the sequence CASGQEGRGELFF. The nucleotides read TGTGCCAGTGGTCAGGAGGGTCGCGGGGAGCTGTTTTTT.